These 11 T cell receptor beta chains came from one sample sequenced in a study of shared T cell receptors in the human thymus. The protocol was immunoSEQ multiplex PCR, while the TCRdb copy is restricted to in-frame clones and leaves out a portion. The sample yields almost 550,000 clones, approximately 80% seen once. The data were also submitted as part of a second study, on human thymus T cells.

Sequences were obtained from thymocytes. All receptors derive from a boy less than two years old with a congenital heart defect.

This clone turned up a few times. The chain carries TRBV4-3 and TRBJ1-3; no reliable D call. Per germline, CDR1 LGHNA and CDR2 YSLEER. The CDR3 consists of 11 residues. Trimming removed 6 bases at V and 6 bases at J, with 6 bases between. The CDR3 coding sequence is TGCGCCAGCAGGAAAGCAAACACCATATATTTT. Protein: CASRKANTIYF.

The chain couples TRBV29-1 to TRBJ2-2, with 13 bases lining up with TRBD2. The germline CDR1 and CDR2 sequences are SQVTM and ANQGSEA. The CDR3 sequence is 14 residues long. J gave up 9 bases and V 6 bases, and 7 bases lay outside the gene matches. The CDR3 bases are TGCAGCGTAGTCGGGACTAGCGGGGACCGGGAGCTGTTTTTT. It encodes CSVVGTSGDRELFF.

The rearrangement joins TRBV18 to TRBJ2-7; D may be TRBD2 (5 bases). The CDR3 has 13 residues. Trimming stripped 3 bases from V and 0 bases from J, with 6 bases between. Germline V CDR1 and CDR2: KGHSH, LQKENI. The DNA of the CDR3 is TGTGCCAGCTCACCCCGGGGCTCCTACGAGCAGTACTTC. Its protein product is CASSPRGSYEQYF.

The gene calls are TRBV28 and TRBJ2-7; 11 bases agree with TRBD2. Germline loops: CDR1 MDHEN, CDR2 SYDVKM. V dropped 5 bases and J dropped 4; count of bases not matched to a gene: 19. The length of the CDR3 is 19 residues. CDR3 protein: CASSPTTSGRPYPQYEQYF. In nucleotides, the CDR3 is TGTGCCAGCAGTCCCACTACTAGCGGGAGACCCTACCCACAGTACGAGCAGTACTTC.

The rearrangement links TRBV27 to TRBJ2-7; tentatively, D is TRBD2 (5 bases). V was cut by 2 bases and J by 3 bases, with 11 bases left in between. CDR1 and CDR2 from the germline V gene are MNHEY and SMNVEV (reference sequence). The CDR3 is made up of 14 amino acids. For the CDR3, the DNA is TGTGCCAGCAGTTTACGGGGTAACTACTACGAGCAGTACTTC. Amino acid sequence: CASSLRGNYYEQYF.

The chain combines TRBV7-6 with TRBJ1-5; TRBD1 agrees at 8 bases. Germline-derived CDR1 and CDR2 are SGHVS and FNYEAQ. J lost 5 bases, V lost 5 bases, and 8 bases had no gene match. The CDR3 sequence is 15 residues long. Here the CDR3 reads CASSPTGGVDQPQHF. CDR3 nucleotide sequence: TGTGCCAGCAGCCCTACAGGGGGTGTTGATCAGCCCCAGCATTTT.

This chain connects TRBV28 to TRBJ2-5, with TRBD1 as a possible D gene (6 bases). Per the germline V gene, CDR1 is MDHEN and CDR2 is SYDVKM. Trimming took 5 bases from V and 4 from J, leaving 17 bases between them. The CDR3 sequence is 15 residues long. CDR3 loop: CASSIPRGSGETQYF. The CDR3 nucleotides read TGTGCCAGCAGTATCCCCAGGGGTTCGGGAGAGACCCAGTACTTC.

The chain recombines TRBV19 with TRBJ2-7, with 10 bases identical to TRBD2. V trimming: 5 bases; J trimming: 3 bases; junction bases outside the gene matches: 7. CDR3 length equals 15 residues. The V gene's germline CDR1 is LNHDA and CDR2 SQIVND (reference sequence). The CDR3 is CASSLAGVPLYEQYF. The CDR3 region has the DNA TGTGCCAGTAGTCTAGCGGGAGTTCCCCTCTACGAGCAGTACTTC. Full variable domain (outside the CDR3, taken from reference TRBV19 and TRBJ2-7): DGGITQSPKYLFRKEGQNVTLSCEQNLNHDAMYWYRQDPGQGLRLIYYSQIVNDFQKGDIAEGYSVSREKKESFPLTVTSAQKNPTAFYLCASSLAGVPLYEQYFGPGTRLTVT.

This sequence joins TRBV20-1 and TRBJ2-1, with D possibly being TRBD1 (5 bases). CDR1 and CDR2 (germline): DFQATT, SNEGSKA (reference sequence). This CDR3 spans 11 amino acids. The V and J ends lost 3 bases and 6 bases respectively, with 6 bases between them. The DNA of the CDR3 is TGCAGTGCTAGTGGGGCCAATGAGCAGTTCTTC. It codes for CSASGANEQFF.

The DNA for the CDR3 is TGCGCCAGCAGCTTTCGTACGTGGGGCGAGCAGTACTTC. Translation gives CASSFRTWGEQYF. V gene TRBV5-1 combines with J gene TRBJ2-5; D unresolved. The end of the DNA aligns better with TRBJ2-7, so the J call may be wrong. CDR1 is SGHRS and CDR2 is YFSETQ in the germline V gene. This CDR3 spans 13 amino acids.

The gene calls are TRBV7-3 and TRBJ2-1, with D possibly matching TRBD2 (5 bases). The CDR3 runs to 18 residues. Germline CDR1 and CDR2: SGHTA and FQGTGA. V lost 2 bases and J lost 0, with 17 bases in between. CDR3 protein: CASSLSMLPGSSYNEQFF. The CDR3 nucleotides read TGTGCCAGCAGCTTATCCATGTTACCGGGGAGCTCCTACAATGAGCAGTTCTTC.